This TCR beta chain emerged from a study of beta chain features in type 1 diabetes. The CDR3 totals 14 residues. Trimming removed 2 bases from V and 3 bases from J, with 9 bases in between. Germline V gene sequence: CDR1 MGHDK, CDR2 SYGVNS. As every portion of the isolated RNA was reverse transcribed, the sequencing read expressed TCRB transcripts. Assay used: immunoSEQ multiplex PCR; TCRdb lists only in-frame clones, some missing. Of some 44,000 clones in the sample, around 50% were seen once. This clone was counted once. Sequencing was carried out using Tregs from blood. This clonotype was obtained from a woman aged 18-29 years in good health. The chain uses TRBV25-1 and TRBJ2-3; D gene uncertain. This CDR3 is CASSEGHRTDTQYF. CDR3 DNA: TGTGCCAGCAGTGAAGGTCACAGAACAGATACGCAGTATTTT.